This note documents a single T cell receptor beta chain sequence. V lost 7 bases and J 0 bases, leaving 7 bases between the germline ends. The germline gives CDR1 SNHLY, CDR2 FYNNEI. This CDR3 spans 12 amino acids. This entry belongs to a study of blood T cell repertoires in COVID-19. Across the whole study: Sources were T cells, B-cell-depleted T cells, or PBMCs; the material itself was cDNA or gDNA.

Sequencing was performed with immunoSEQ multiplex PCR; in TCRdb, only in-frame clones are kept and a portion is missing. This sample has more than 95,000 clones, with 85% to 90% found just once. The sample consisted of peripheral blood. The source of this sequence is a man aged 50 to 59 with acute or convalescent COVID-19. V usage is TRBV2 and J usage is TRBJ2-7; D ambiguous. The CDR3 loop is CASIPDSYEQYF. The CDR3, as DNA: TGTGCCAGCATCCCAGACTCCTACGAGCAGTACTTC.